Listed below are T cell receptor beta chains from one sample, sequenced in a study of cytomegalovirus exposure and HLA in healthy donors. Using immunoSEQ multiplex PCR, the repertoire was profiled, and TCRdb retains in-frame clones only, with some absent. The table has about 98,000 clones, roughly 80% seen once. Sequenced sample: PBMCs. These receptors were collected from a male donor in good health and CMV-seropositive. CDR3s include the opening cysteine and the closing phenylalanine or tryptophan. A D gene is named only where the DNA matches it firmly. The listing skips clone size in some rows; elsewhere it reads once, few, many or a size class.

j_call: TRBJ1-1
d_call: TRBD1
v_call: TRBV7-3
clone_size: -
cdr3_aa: CASSLNRGGNTEAFF
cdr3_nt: TGTGCCAGCAGCCTTAACAGGGGAGGGAACACTGAAGCTTTCTTT

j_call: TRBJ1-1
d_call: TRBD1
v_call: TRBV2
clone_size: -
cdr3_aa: CASSARGPNTEAFF
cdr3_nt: TGTGCCAGCAGTGCTAGGGGGCCCAACACTGAAGCTTTCTTT

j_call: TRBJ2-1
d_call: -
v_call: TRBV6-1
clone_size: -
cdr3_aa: CASSLVDSSYNEQFF
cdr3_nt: TGTGCCAGCAGTTTAGTAGACAGCTCCTACAATGAGCAGTTCTTC

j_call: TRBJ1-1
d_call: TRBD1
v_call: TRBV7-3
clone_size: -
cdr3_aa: CASSLTAGGQTELFF
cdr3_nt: TGTGCCAGCAGCTTAACGGCAGGGGGCCAGACTGAACTCTTCTTT

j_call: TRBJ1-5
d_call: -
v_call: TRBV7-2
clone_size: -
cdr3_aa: CASSLGQNQPQHF
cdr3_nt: TGTGCCAGCAGCTTAGGTCAAAATCAGCCCCAGCATTTT

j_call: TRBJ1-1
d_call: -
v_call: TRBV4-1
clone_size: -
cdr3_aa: CASSLRDRLDTEAFF
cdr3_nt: TGCGCCAGCAGCCTCAGAGACAGGCTCGACACTGAAGCTTTCTTT

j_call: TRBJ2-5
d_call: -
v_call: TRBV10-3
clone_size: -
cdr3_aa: CAISEWGGRSGETQYF
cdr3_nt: TGTGCCATCAGTGAGTGGGGGGGCCGTAGCGGAGAGACCCAGTACTTC

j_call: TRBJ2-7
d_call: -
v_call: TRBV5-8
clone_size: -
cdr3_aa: CASSPSSYEQYF
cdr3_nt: TGTGCCAGCAGCCCCAGCTCCTACGAGCAGTACTTC

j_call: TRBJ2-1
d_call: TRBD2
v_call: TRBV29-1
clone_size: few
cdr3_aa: CSVESSGRPVTYNEQFF
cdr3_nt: TGCAGCGTTGAGTCCAGCGGGAGGCCGGTCACCTACAATGAGCAGTTCTTC

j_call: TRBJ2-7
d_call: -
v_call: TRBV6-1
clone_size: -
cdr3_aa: CASSERSMGKSYEQYF
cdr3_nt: TGTGCCAGCAGTGAACGTTCTATGGGCAAATCCTACGAGCAGTACTTC

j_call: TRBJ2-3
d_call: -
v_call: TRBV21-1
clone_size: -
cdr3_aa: CASSRLGEATRATQYF
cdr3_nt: TGTGCCAGCAGCCGGTTGGGGGAGGCCACTCGGGCTACGCAGTATTTT

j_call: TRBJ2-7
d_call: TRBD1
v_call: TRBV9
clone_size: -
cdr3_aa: CASEDRVTYEQYF
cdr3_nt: TGTGCCAGCGAGGACAGGGTTACCTACGAGCAGTACTTC

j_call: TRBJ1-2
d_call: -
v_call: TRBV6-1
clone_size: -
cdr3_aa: CASSEFDGYTF
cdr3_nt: TGTGCCAGCAGTGAGTTCGATGGCTACACCTTC

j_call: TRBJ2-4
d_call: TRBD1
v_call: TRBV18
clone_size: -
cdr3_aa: CASSPPLGQGKDIQYF
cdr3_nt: TGTGCCAGCTCACCACCCCTTGGACAGGGTAAAGACATTCAGTACTTC

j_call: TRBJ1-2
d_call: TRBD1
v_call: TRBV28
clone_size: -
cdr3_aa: CASSKRQGVRIYGYTF
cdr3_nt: TGTGCCAGCAGCAAACGACAGGGAGTCCGTATCTATGGCTACACCTTC

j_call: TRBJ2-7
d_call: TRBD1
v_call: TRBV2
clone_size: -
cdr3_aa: CAGGGRDRGLHEQYF
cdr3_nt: TGTGCCGGCGGCGGGAGGGACAGGGGGCTCCACGAGCAGTACTTC

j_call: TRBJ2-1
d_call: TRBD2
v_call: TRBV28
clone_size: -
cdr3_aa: CASSFPAGTSGNEQFF
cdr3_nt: TGTGCCAGCAGTTTCCCCGCCGGGACTAGCGGGAATGAGCAGTTCTTC

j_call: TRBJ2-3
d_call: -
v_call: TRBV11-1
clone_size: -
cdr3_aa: CASSLVGGAPDTQYF
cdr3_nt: TGTGCCAGCAGCTTAGTGGGAGGAGCCCCAGATACGCAGTATTTT

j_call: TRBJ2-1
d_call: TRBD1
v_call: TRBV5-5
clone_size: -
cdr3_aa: CASRRQGSVVNEQFF
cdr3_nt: TGTGCCAGCAGGCGACAGGGTTCGGTAGTCAATGAGCAGTTCTTC

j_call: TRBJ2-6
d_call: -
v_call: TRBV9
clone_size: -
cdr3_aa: CASSTHSGANVLTF
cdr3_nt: TGTGCCAGCAGCACACACTCTGGGGCCAACGTCCTGACTTTC

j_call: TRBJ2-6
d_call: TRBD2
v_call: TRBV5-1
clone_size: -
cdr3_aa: CASTRLPSGSLSGANVLTF
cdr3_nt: TGCGCCAGCACACGCCTACCTAGCGGGAGTCTGTCTGGGGCCAACGTCCTGACTTTC

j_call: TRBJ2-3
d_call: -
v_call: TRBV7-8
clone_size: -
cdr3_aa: CASSLWSGSGDTQYF
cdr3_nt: TGTGCCAGCAGCTTATGGAGTGGGAGTGGAGATACGCAGTATTTT

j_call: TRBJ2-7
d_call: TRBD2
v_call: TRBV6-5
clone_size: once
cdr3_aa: CASSYEAGGPGSQYF
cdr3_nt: TGTGCCAGCAGTTACGAAGCGGGAGGGCCAGGATCGCAGTACTTC

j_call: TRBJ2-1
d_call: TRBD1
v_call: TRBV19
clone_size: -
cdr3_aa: CASSKGTARYNEQFF
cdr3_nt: TGTGCCAGTAGTAAGGGGACAGCCCGCTACAATGAGCAGTTCTTC

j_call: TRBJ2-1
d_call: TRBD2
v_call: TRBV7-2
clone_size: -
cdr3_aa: CASSSRTSGGYNEQFF
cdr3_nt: TGTGCCAGCAGCTCTCGGACTAGCGGAGGATACAATGAGCAGTTCTTC

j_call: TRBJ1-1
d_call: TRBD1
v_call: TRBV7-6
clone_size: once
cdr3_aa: CASSWKQGGDTEAFF
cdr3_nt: TGTGCCAGCAGCTGGAAGCAGGGGGGTGACACTGAAGCTTTCTTT

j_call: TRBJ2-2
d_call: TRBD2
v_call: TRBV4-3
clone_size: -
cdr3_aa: CASSQEAGITGELFF
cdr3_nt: TGCGCCAGCAGCCAAGAAGCGGGGATAACCGGGGAGCTGTTTTTT

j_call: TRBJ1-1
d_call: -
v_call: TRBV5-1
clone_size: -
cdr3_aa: CASSNGPGSTEAFF
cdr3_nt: TGCGCCAGCAGCAATGGTCCGGGGAGCACTGAAGCTTTCTTT

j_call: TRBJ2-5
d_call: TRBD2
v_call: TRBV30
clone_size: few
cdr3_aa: CAWSLGDYKETQYF
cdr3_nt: TGTGCCTGGAGTCTGGGGGACTACAAAGAGACCCAGTACTTC

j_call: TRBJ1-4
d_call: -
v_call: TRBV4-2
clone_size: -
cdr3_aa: CASSQVGGANEKLFF
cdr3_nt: TGTGCCAGCAGCCAAGTGGGAGGGGCTAATGAAAAACTGTTTTTT

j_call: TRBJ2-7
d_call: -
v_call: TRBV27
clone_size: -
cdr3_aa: CASRSTYEQYF
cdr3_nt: TGTGCCAGCAGGTCTACCTACGAGCAGTACTTC

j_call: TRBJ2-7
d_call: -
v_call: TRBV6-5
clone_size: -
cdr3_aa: CASMSASSYEQYF
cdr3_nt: TGTGCCAGCATGAGCGCCAGCTCCTACGAGCAGTACTTC

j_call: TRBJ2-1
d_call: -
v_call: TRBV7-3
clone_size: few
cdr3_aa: CASSLGGRNEQFF
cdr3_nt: TGTGCCAGCAGCTTAGGTGGCAGGAATGAGCAGTTCTTC

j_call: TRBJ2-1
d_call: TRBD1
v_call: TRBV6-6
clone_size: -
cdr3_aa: CASSYRQGWNEQFF
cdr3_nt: TGTGCCAGCAGTTACCGACAGGGTTGGAATGAGCAGTTCTTC

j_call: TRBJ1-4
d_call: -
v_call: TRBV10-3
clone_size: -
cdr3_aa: CAISGRRENGPLEKLFF
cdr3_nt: TGTGCCATCAGTGGGAGGAGGGAAAATGGTCCCCTCGAAAAACTGTTTTTT

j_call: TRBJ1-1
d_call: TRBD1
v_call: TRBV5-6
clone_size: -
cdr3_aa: CASSKGQRNTEAFF
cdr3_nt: TGTGCCAGCAGTAAGGGACAGAGGAACACTGAAGCTTTCTTT

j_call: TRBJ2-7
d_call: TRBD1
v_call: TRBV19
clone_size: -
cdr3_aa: CASSITRQGTGEQYF
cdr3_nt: TGTGCCAGTAGTATAACCCGACAGGGGACTGGGGAGCAGTACTTC

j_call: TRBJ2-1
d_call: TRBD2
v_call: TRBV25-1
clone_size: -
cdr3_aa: CASARRTSSYNEQFF
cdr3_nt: TGTGCCAGCGCGAGAAGGACTAGCTCTTACAATGAGCAGTTCTTC

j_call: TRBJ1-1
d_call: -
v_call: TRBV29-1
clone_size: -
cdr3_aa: CSVARTVGTEAFF
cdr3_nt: TGCAGCGTTGCCCGGACAGTAGGCACTGAAGCTTTCTTT

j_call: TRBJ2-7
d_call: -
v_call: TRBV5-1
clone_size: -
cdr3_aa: CASHLGPTDYEQYF
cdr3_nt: TGCGCCAGCCACTTGGGGCCTACAGACTACGAGCAGTACTTC

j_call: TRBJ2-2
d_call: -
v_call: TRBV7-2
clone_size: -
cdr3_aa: CASSSRRRGELFF
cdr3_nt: TGTGCCAGCAGCTCCCGGAGGAGGGGGGAGCTGTTTTTT

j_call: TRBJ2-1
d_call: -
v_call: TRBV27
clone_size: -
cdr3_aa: CASRWAGDHSEQFF
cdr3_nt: TGTGCCAGCAGGTGGGCAGGTGATCACAGTGAGCAGTTCTTC